The entry that follows covers one T cell receptor (beta chain) sequence. This clonotype showed up many times. Its specific antigen is unknown. No per-base quality is available; no much larger clone lies one base away. The germline V gene gives CDR1 as SGHVS and CDR2 as FNYEAQ. The CDR3 contains 18 residues, cysteine and phenylalanine counted. The only DNA kept is the CDR3, 54 bases in frame from the first base. V loses 5 bases of germline sequence and J loses 6 bases, and the interval between the two ends is 26 bases. This record comes from a study of regulatory T cells in long-lasting Graves disease (dated by TCRdb to 2020 to 2022). Broadly, across the study: In the newly diagnosed Graves' disease group, patients had been taking antithyroid drugs for less than 3 months. Peripheral blood TCR sequencing and RNA sequencing compared persistent Graves' disease patients with newly diagnosed Graves' disease patients. The study was conducted in China and was registered as a clinical trial. A total of roughly 35 samples underwent TCR sequencing: about 13 from persistent and some 20 from newly diagnosed Graves' disease patients.

General conclusions and limits of the study: Lower TCR Shannon entropy and fewer highly expanded clones were observed in persistent Graves' disease patients than in newly diagnosed patients, which suggested clonal expansion. Sequencing and analysis were limited to the TCR beta chain. As a limitation, the authors acknowledged that the small sample size may reduce accuracy. Preferential use of TRBV28, TRBJ1-2 and TRBJ2-5 was observed in persistent disease, whereas TRBV20-1 and TRBJ2-1 were favored in newly diagnosed disease. The study examined only peripheral blood because the primary lesion, thyroid tissue, could not be accessed. Persistent patients shared more public clonotypes among themselves (fewer than 3,000) than newly diagnosed patients did (over 950).

The library came from multiplex PCR. TCRdb shows the sequencer as Illumina HiSeq 4000. TCR beta libraries were built with iRepertoire HTBI primers and Arm-PCR amplification of CDR3 regions. Gel purification was performed on PCR products prior to sequencing. In the paper's pipeline: Gene usage analysis of CDR3 amino acid clonotypes used the 60 to 75 TRBV and 12 to 15 TRBJ segments found across samples. COPE and FqMerger were used to merge the filtered high-quality paired reads into contigs. BLAST was used to align contigs to IMGT TRBV, TRBD and TRBJ reference genes, and CDR3 was defined according to IMGT. Highly expanded clones were defined as clonotypes with a frequency above 0.1%. Shannon entropy served as the measure of repertoire diversity, while the Gini coefficient captured V-J evenness. A clonotype was considered public if more than one individual shared it. The public reads were reanalyzed by TCRdb: fastp trimming at Q25, MiXCR alignment, in-frame beta chains only. Identical CDR3 protein sequences are pooled into one entry, listed with their most common genes and DNA. TCRdb, not the authors, supplied the V and J calls. Counted in this sample were some 500,000 distinct CDR3 sequences; about 16% of them appeared once. Around 25% of the sample is held by the ten biggest clonotypes.

The time point label of this sample denotes: newly diagnosed GD, antithyroid drugs for less than 3 months. For both TCR sequencing and RNA sequencing, RNA was extracted from PBMCs using TRIzol. The diagnosis of Graves' disease was made according to American Thyroid Association guidelines. The patients came from an endocrinology department in Xi'an, China. Each patient gave approximately 9 milliliters of peripheral blood, collected in an EDTA anticoagulant tube. PBMCs were isolated by Ficoll Paque Plus density gradient separation without further T cell sorting. An Agilent 2100 Bioanalyzer and agarose gel were used to check RNA quality, while a NanoDrop 2000 measured RNA concentration. These data also formed part of another study, on T cells in Graves' hyperthyroidism and ophthalmopathy. As the second paper documents: A patient counted as having stable Graves' hyperthyroidism if no progression to ophthalmopathy occurred over 18 months of follow-up. The hyperthyroidism patients were between 18 and 65 years old and newly diagnosed, with a disease duration of less than 2 months. Patients with uncontrolled infections, other autoimmune diseases, pregnancy or lactation were excluded. Diagnoses were based on clinical symptoms, serum thyroxine and TRAb, thyroid ultrasound and orbital computed tomography. The first round of RT-PCR for the TCR CDR3 was performed with the HTBI primer set and the Qiagen OneStep RT-PCR kit. Blood samples also contained most of the expanded thyroid clonotypes (frequency above 0.001), which suggests that blood repertoires may reflect thyroid immune responses. Ophthalmopathy was separated from stable hyperthyroidism by a 13 V-J signature model, with approximately 90% sensitivity and roughly 81% specificity obtained in cross-validation and 80%/75% obtained in testing. In validation, progression to ophthalmopathy was predicted by the model with roughly 71% sensitivity and roughly 72% specificity, a median of approximately 6.5 months before onset. To identify distinguishing TCR V-J signatures, a discovery cohort of some 100 patients was used, comprising 43 with Graves' ophthalmopathy and under 60 with stable Graves' hyperthyroidism. Prospective prediction of ophthalmopathy was tested in an independent validation cohort of 18 to 20 hyperthyroidism patients and 17 patients who later progressed to ophthalmopathy. For training and testing, the approximately 92 patients in the discovery cohort were randomly divided in a 7:3 ratio. In addition, the study compared T-cell repertoires in thyroid tissue and in blood from six Graves' hyperthyroidism patients. Following sampling, methimazole starting at 30 mg daily was given to hyperthyroidism patients, and high-dose intravenous methylprednisolone was given to ophthalmopathy patients. The libraries were constructed in a second round of multiplex PCR and then size-selected and purified. The libraries were sequenced on an Illumina HiSeq2000 using paired-end 100 bp reads. SOAPnuke was used to process the raw data, with reads discarded if the reads contained adapters or uncalled bases, had a mean Phred below 15, or lacked an exact constant-primer or identifier match. COPE v1.2.5 was used to merge the high-quality paired reads, and each unique nucleotide sequence was defined as a clonotype. Clonotypes were aligned to IMGT TRBV, TRBD and TRBJ reference segments using MiTCR v1.1. The analysis was restricted to V-J combinations with a frequency above 0.0001, which together covered around 99% of the repertoires. A TCS score was defined as the ratio of F50 (clonal expansion) to E x V (chaos), with BLOSUM62-based TCRdist applied between CDR3 peptides within each V-J. Welch's t-statistics and random forest reduced roughly 500 V-J features to roughly 13, which were used in a naive Bayes classifier (R e1071). Sample size was not statistically predetermined, and blinding of investigators to group allocation was not performed. The paper reports TCR Vbeta CDR3 sequencing of 130 to 150 peripheral blood samples: approximately 43 ophthalmopathy, roughly 80 hyperthyroidism and around 17 progressor patients.

This chain joins TRBV7-6 to TRBJ2-1; TRBD2 is a weak D gene call, 6 bases matching. This material consisted of peripheral blood mononuclear cells (PBMCs), taken at new diagnosis, from a patient treated with antithyroid drugs. This sequence was found in a woman aged 35-65 years with Graves disease. Donor details come from another sample of the same person, matched by shared clones. The CDR3: CASSPDRDSLGRINEQFF. The DNA sequence is as follows: TGTGCCAGCAGCCCAGACCGGGACTCCCTGGGTCGTATCAATGAGCAGTTCTTC.